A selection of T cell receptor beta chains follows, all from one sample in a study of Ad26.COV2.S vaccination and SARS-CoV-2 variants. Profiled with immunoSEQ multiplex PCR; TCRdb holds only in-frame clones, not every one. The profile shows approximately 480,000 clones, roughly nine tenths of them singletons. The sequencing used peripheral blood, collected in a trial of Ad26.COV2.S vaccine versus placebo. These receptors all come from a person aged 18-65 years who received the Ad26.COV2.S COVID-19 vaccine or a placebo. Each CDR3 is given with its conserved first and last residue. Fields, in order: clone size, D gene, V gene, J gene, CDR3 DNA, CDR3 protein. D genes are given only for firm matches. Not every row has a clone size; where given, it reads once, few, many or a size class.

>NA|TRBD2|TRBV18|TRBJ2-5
TGTGCCAGCTCTCCTCCGGGACTAGCGGGGACCCAGTACTTC
CASSPPGLAGTQYF
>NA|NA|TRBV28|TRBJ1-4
TGTGCCAGCAGTTACGCCGGATTTTACAGGACCGCAACTAATGAAAAACTGTTTTTT
CASSYAGFYRTATNEKLFF
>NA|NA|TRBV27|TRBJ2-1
TGTGCCAGCAGTTCCCGACCCCGAGAGCAGTTCTTC
CASSSRPREQFF
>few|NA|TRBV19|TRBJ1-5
TGTGCCAGTAGTATGGGTTCGGGTTTCCAGCCCCAGCATTTT
CASSMGSGFQPQHF
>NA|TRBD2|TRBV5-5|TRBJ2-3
TGTGCCAGCAGCGTGACTAGCACGAGCACAGATACGCAGTATTTT
CASSVTSTSTDTQYF
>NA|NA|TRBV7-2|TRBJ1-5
TGTGCCAGCAGCTTATTTTTAGCAGGGCAGCCCCAGCATTTT
CASSLFLAGQPQHF
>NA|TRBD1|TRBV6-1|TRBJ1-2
TGTGCCAGCAGTGAAGCTGCGCACGGAGTCGGGACAGCCTCGCGGGGCTACACCTTC
CASSEAAHGVGTASRGYTF
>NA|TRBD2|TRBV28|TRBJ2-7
TGTGCCACCAAAACGGGGGGCTACGAGCAGTACTTC
CATKTGGYEQYF
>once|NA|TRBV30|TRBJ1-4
TGTGCCTGGCGGACGGGGGGTGTTGAAAAACTGTTTTTT
CAWRTGGVEKLFF
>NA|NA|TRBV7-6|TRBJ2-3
TGTGCCAGCAGCTTGATCGCCGGGAGCCCCACAGATACGCAGTATTTT
CASSLIAGSPTDTQYF
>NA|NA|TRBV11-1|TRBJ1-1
TGTGCCAGCAAGGGGTTGAACACTGAAGCTTTCTTT
CASKGLNTEAFF
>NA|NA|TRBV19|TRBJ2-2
TGTGCCAGTACCCCTGGGCGTACCACCGGGGAGCTGTTTTTT
CASTPGRTTGELFF
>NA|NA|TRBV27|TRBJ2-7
TGTGCCAGCAGTTTATTAGCGAGAACCTACGAGCAGTACTTC
CASSLLARTYEQYF
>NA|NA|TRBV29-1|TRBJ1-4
TGCAGCGTTGTTTTCCAGGGAAGTGAAAAACTGTTTTTT
CSVVFQGSEKLFF
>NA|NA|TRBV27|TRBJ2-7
TGTGCCAGCAGTTTACCGGGACGGAGCTACGAGCAGTACTTC
CASSLPGRSYEQYF
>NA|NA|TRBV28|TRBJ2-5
TGTGCCAGCAGTTCCACACCGGGTACAAAAGAGACCCAGTACTTC
CASSSTPGTKETQYF
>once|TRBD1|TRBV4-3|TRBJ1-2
TGCGCCAGCAGCCAAGGGACAGGGAATGGCTACACCTTC
CASSQGTGNGYTF
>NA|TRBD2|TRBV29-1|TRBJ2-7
TGCAGCGTTGGGATAGCGGGAGGCACCTCCTACGAGCAGTACTTC
CSVGIAGGTSYEQYF
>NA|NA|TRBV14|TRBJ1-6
TGTGCCAGCAGCCAATTTGTGGTAAATTCACCCCTCCACTTT
CASSQFVVNSPLHF
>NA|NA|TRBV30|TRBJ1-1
TGTGCCTGGAGTGTAAGAAAAGGGGCGGTCACTGAAGCTTTCTTT
CAWSVRKGAVTEAFF
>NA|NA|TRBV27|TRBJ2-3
TGTGCCAGCACCCACAGACAGACTAGCACAGATACGCAGTATTTT
CASTHRQTSTDTQYF
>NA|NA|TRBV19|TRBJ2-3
TGTGCCAGTAGTATCTCGGCCCGACTGGATACGCAGTATTTT
CASSISARLDTQYF
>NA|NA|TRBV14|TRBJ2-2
TGTGCCAGCAGCCGGGGAGGCACGAACACCGGGGAGCTGTTTTTT
CASSRGGTNTGELFF
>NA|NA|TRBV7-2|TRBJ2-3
TGTGCCAGCACCATTGGGCGTACAGATACGCAGTATTTT
CASTIGRTDTQYF
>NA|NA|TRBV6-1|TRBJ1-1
TGTGCCAGCAGTGAAAACAGGGTGAACACTGAAGCTTTCTTT
CASSENRVNTEAFF
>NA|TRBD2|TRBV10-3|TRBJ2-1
TGTGCCATCAGTGGGCCGAGCGGGGCATACAATGAGCAGTTCTTC
CAISGPSGAYNEQFF
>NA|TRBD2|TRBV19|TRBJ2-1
TGTGCCAGTAGTCGAGGAACTAGCGGGAGACCCAATGAGCAGTTCTTC
CASSRGTSGRPNEQFF
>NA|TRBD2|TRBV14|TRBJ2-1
TGTGCCAGCAGCCAAGTTCTAGCGGGAGTGTCCACAAACAATGAGCAGTTCTTC
CASSQVLAGVSTNNEQFF
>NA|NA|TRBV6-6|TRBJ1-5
TGTGCCAGCAGTTACTCAAGCCCCCAAAATCAGCCCCAGCATTTT
CASSYSSPQNQPQHF
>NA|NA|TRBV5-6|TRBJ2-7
TGTGCCAGCAGCTTGGGATACGAGCAGTACTTC
CASSLGYEQYF
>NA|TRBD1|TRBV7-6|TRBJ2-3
TGTGCCAGCAGCTTCCGGCAGGGACAGGGGGCCACAGATACGCAGTATTTT
CASSFRQGQGATDTQYF
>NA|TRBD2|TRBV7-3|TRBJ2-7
TGTGCCAGCAGCCAGCTAGCGGGAGGGGCCTACGAGCAGTACTTC
CASSQLAGGAYEQYF
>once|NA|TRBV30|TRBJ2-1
TGTGCCTGGAGTGTACATAGTCCAGGGGGGACAAATGAGCAGTTCTTC
CAWSVHSPGGTNEQFF
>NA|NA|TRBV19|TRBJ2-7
TGTGCCAGTAGTGTCATGGGGTCTGTGAACGAGCAGTACTTC
CASSVMGSVNEQYF
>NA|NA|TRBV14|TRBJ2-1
TGTGCCAGCAGCCAAGCTGGGTTCCTCTTGAATGAGCAGTTCTTC
CASSQAGFLLNEQFF
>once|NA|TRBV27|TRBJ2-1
TGTGCCAGCACCCCCGGGACAACTCACAATGAGCAGTTCTTC
CASTPGTTHNEQFF